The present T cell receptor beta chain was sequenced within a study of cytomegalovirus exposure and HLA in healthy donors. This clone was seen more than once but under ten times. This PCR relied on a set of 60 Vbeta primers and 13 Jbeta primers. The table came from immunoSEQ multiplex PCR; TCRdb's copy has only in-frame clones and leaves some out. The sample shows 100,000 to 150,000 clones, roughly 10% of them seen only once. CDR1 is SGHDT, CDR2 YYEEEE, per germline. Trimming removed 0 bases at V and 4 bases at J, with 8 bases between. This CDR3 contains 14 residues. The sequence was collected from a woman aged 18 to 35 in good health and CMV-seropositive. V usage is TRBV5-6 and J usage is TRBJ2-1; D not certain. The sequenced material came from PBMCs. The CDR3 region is CASSLAFGYNEQFF. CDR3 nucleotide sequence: TGTGCCAGCAGCTTGGCCTTCGGGTACAATGAGCAGTTCTTC.